Listed here are 16 T cell receptor beta chains from one sample, sequenced in a study of blood T cell repertoires in COVID-19. TCRdb's table, derived via immunoSEQ multiplex PCR, lists solely in-frame clones and lacks some. Among 30,000 to 45,000 clones listed, over 75% were seen once. Source material: peripheral blood. The receptors were gathered from a man aged 55-75 years with acute or convalescent COVID-19.

Judged by abundance, this clone is large. The rearrangement uses TRBV3-1 (or the pseudogene TRBV3-2) and TRBJ2-5; D might be TRBD1 (6 bases). This CDR3 contains 14 residues. CDR1 is LGHDT and CDR2 is YNNKEL in the germline V gene (reference sequence). The V end lost 0 bases, the J end lost 4 bases, and 9 bases lay between the germline ends. The CDR3 DNA reads TGTGCCAGCAGCCAAGATGTGGGGGCAGAGACCCAGTACTTC. This translates into CASSQDVGAETQYF.

The chain links TRBV27 to TRBJ1-1; D gene uncertain. V lost 3 bases and J 6 bases, leaving 11 bases between the germline ends. In germline, CDR1 is MNHEY, CDR2 SMNVEV (reference sequence). The CDR3 length is 13 residues. CDR3 residues: CASSFGRLAEAFF. DNA for the CDR3: TGTGCCAGCAGTTTTGGCAGGCTCGCTGAAGCTTTCTTT.

V gene TRBV10-3 combines with J gene TRBJ2-3, with TRBD1 matching over 7 bases. V lost 3 bases and J lost 0; bases outside the gene matches: 3. CDR1 is ENHRY, CDR2 SYGVKD, per germline. This CDR3 has 15 residues. CDR3 amino acids: CAISDPQGSTDTQYF. For the CDR3, the DNA is TGTGCCATCAGTGACCCACAGGGGAGCACAGATACGCAGTATTTT.

The rearrangement links TRBV7-6 to TRBJ1-5; D might be TRBD1 (5 bases). Germline CDR1 and CDR2: SGHVS and FNYEAQ. V lost 5 bases and J 0 bases, leaving 8 bases between the germline ends. The CDR3 has 14 amino acids. The CDR3 spells CASSPDSSNQPQHF. The CDR3 DNA reads as TGTGCCAGCAGCCCCGACAGTAGCAATCAGCCCCAGCATTTT.

The V gene is TRBV27, the J gene TRBJ1-3; TRBD1 agrees at 7 bases. V trimming: 5 bases; J trimming: 4 bases; junction bases outside the gene matches: 14. CDR1 and CDR2 from the germline V gene are MNHEY and SMNVEV (reference sequence). The CDR3 consists of 17 residues. The CDR3 DNA follows: TGTGCCAGCAGTCCTCTGGTACTTACAGGGGAAGGAAACACCATATATTTT. Protein product: CASSPLVLTGEGNTIYF.

The chain carries TRBV5-4 and TRBJ1-6; possible D gene TRBD1, 5 bases. This CDR3 contains 16 residues. The V gene lost 0 bases and the J gene lost 6 bases, with 13 bases spanning the gap. The germline V gene has CDR1 SGHNT and CDR2 YYREEE (reference sequence). The CDR3, as DNA: TGTGCCAGCAGCTTGGGCGGGGCAGGGTTTAATTCACCCCTCCACTTT. Translating gives CASSLGGAGFNSPLHF. Based on the CDR3 plus reference TRBV5-4 and TRBJ1-6, the full variable domain is ETGVTQSPTHLIKTRGQQVTLRCSSQSGHNTVSWYQQALGQGPQFIFQYYREEENGRGNFPPRFSGLQFPNYSSELNVNALELDDSALYLCASSLGGAGFNSPLHFGNGTRLTVT.

The chain is built from TRBV5-6 and TRBJ1-4; 9 nucleotides align to TRBD1. Germline CDR1 and CDR2: SGHDT and YYEEEE. The CDR3 is 15 residues long. The junction had 9 bases not matched to a gene; V was cut back by 4 bases and J by 8 bases. DNA for the CDR3: TGTGCCAGCAGCCTCCGGACAGGGGCAAGAGAAAAACTGTTTTTT. Its translation: CASSLRTGAREKLFF.

The V gene is TRBV4-2, the J gene TRBJ2-7; perhaps TRBD2 as D (6 bases). CDR3 length: 15 amino acids. Germline values: CDR1 LGHNA, CDR2 YNFKEQ. V lost 0 bases and J lost 5, with 14 bases in between. CDR3 sequence: CASSQDWRGWDEQYF. CDR3 in DNA: TGTGCCAGCAGCCAAGACTGGCGGGGTTGGGACGAGCAGTACTTC.

V and J are TRBV15 and TRBJ2-5; maybe TRBD2 (5 bases). Looked up from germline, CDR1 is LNHNV and CDR2 is YYDKDF (reference sequence). The CDR3 covers 15 residues. Trimming took 3 bases from V and 7 from J, leaving 18 bases between them. CDR3 amino acids: CATSSEGTETGTQYF. CDR3 nucleotides: TGTGCCACCAGCAGCGAGGGAACGGAGACGGGGACCCAGTACTTC.

The genes are TRBV7-8 and TRBJ2-3; the match to TRBD1 covers 7 bases. V lost 7 bases to trimming and J lost 3 bases; unmatched junction nucleotides: 13. The CDR3 is made up of 16 amino acids. From germline, CDR1 is SGHVS and CDR2 FQNEAQ. CDR3 protein: CASIDWAPGGTDTQYF. The CDR3 DNA reads TGTGCCAGCATCGACTGGGCCCCAGGGGGAACAGATACGCAGTATTTT. The variable domain in full, with the rest retrieved from reference TRBV7-8 and TRBJ2-3, is GAGVSQSPRYKVAKRGQDVALRCDPISGHVSLFWYQQALGQGPEFLTYFQNEAQLDKSGLPSDRFFAERPEGSVSTLKIQRTQQEDSAVYLCASIDWAPGGTDTQYFGPGTRLTVL.

The chain joins TRBV19 to TRBJ1-5, with TRBD1 matching 7 bases. Trimming took 6 bases from V and 6 from J; bases not matched to a gene: 5. Germline V CDR1 and CDR2: LNHDA, SQIVND (reference sequence). This CDR3 has 13 residues. The CDR3 DNA reads TGTGCCAGTAGCTCGGGACAGTTTCAGCCCCAGCATTTT. Its translation: CASSSGQFQPQHF. The variable domain in full, with the rest retrieved from reference TRBV19 and TRBJ1-5, is DGGITQSPKYLFRKEGQNVTLSCEQNLNHDAMYWYRQDPGQGLRLIYYSQIVNDFQKGDIAEGYSVSREKKESFPLTVTSAQKNPTAFYLCASSSGQFQPQHFGDGTRLSIL.

This chain links TRBV11-3 with TRBJ2-3; a weak D match, TRBD2 (5 bases). Germline V gene lookup returns CDR1 SGHNT and CDR2 YENEEA. V lost 4 bases, J lost 0 bases, and 14 bases lay in between. The CDR3 runs 16 residues. The CDR3 spells CASSSPAGGSTDTQYF. In DNA form, the CDR3 reads TGTGCCAGCAGCTCCCCGGCGGGCGGGAGCACAGATACGCAGTATTTT.

CDR3 nucleotide sequence: TGTGCCAGCAGTCTCCCGGGGTCACCCCTCCACTTT. Translated: CASSLPGSPLHF. The chain has TRBV12-3 or TRBV12-4 and TRBJ1-6; D not resolved. V was shortened by 5 bases and J by 10 bases, with 9 bases between the two germline ends. The CDR3 has 12 residues.

In its sample, this clone ranks as medium-sized. The chain couples TRBV14 to TRBJ2-7; D perhaps matches TRBD1 (5 bases). Trimming cost V 0 bases and J 12 bases, with 24 bases left between them. From germline, CDR1 is SGHDN and CDR2 FVKESK. The CDR3 loop spans 16 amino acids. The CDR3 sequence: CASSQDPTAIGVRTYF. The CDR3 DNA reads as TGTGCCAGCAGCCAAGATCCGACAGCGATAGGGGTCCGCACGTACTTC. The full variable domain, with the rest looked up from reference TRBV14 and TRBJ2-7, is EAGVTQFPSHSVIEKGQTVTLRCDPISGHDNLYWYRRVMGKEIKFLLHFVKESKQDESGMPNNRFLAERTGGTYSTLKVQPAELEDSGVYFCASSQDPTAIGVRTYFGPGTRLTVT.

This clone was observed a few times. CDR3 in DNA: TGTGCCAGCAGCCCTAGGGGAAACACAGATACGCAGTATTTT. Amino acid sequence: CASSPRGNTDTQYF. The gene calls are TRBV25-1 and TRBJ2-3, with a weak D call TRBD1 (5 bases). Germline lookup yields CDR1 MGHDK and CDR2 SYGVNS. V was trimmed by 6 bases and J by 2 bases, leaving 12 bases between them. The CDR3 runs 14 residues.

The V and J genes are TRBV6-5 and TRBJ2-5; 8 nucleotides agree with TRBD2. This CDR3 contains 14 residues. The V gene end was trimmed by 6 bases and the J gene end by 5 bases; junction bases not matched to a gene: 8. Germline-derived CDR1 and CDR2 are MNHEY and SVGAGI. DNA of the CDR3: TGTGCCAGCAGCCTCACTAGCGGCGGGGAGACCCAGTACTTC. Translated: CASSLTSGGETQYF.